The rows below give T cell receptor beta chains drawn from one sample of a study of identical twins. TCRdb passed the 5' RACE reads through MiXCR, listing each CDR3 protein once. In the table there are hundreds of thousands of distinct CDR3 sequences, under 9% of which are singletons. This sample was also put to use in a study of yellow fever vaccine responses in identical twins.

The sample taken for sequencing was memory (CD45RO+) T cells sorted from blood. These receptors were obtained from a woman between 18 and 30 years old in good health. CDR3s include the opening cysteine and the closing phenylalanine or tryptophan. The D gene is left open where the match is weak. Size values are once, few and many counts, or a class for expanded clones, and some rows have none.

j_call cdr3_length d_call clone_size v_call cdr3_aa cdr3_nt
TRBJ2-1 14 - many TRBV29-1 CSAWGLEGYNEQFF TGCAGCGCCTGGGGGTTGGAGGGATACAATGAGCAGTTCTTC
TRBJ1-5 17 TRBD1 many TRBV12-3/TRBV12-4 CASSSGQLRGSNQPQHF TGTGCCAGCAGCTCGGGACAGCTTAGAGGAAGCAATCAGCCCCAGCATTTT
TRBJ2-5 14 - few TRBV9 CASSHVWGSETQYF TGTGCCAGCAGCCACGTATGGGGTTCGGAGACCCAGTACTTC
TRBJ2-1 14 - few TRBV10-3 CAINRSGAGNEQFF TGTGCCATCAATCGTTCGGGGGCGGGCAATGAGCAGTTCTTC
TRBJ2-6 17 TRBD1 - TRBV6-1 CASRPGQGISGANVLTF TGTGCCAGCAGGCCGGGACAGGGAATCTCTGGGGCCAACGTCCTGACTTTC
TRBJ2-1 13 - many TRBV2 CASKESSYNEQFF TGTGCCAGCAAGGAGAGCTCCTACAATGAGCAGTTCTTC
TRBJ2-7 13 - many TRBV29-1 CSVPGRGVYEQYF TGCAGCGTTCCAGGCAGGGGTGTTTACGAGCAGTACTTC
TRBJ1-4 14 - few TRBV28 CASSLGQRNEKLFF TGTGCCAGCAGTTTAGGACAGAGAAATGAAAAACTGTTTTTT
TRBJ2-7 18 TRBD1 many TRBV28 CASSLLTAGQGTSYEQYF TGTGCCAGCAGTTTATTAACTGCGGGACAGGGGACTTCCTACGAGCAGTACTTC
TRBJ1-1 13 TRBD1 many TRBV24-1 CATRKGTGTEAFF TGTGCCACCAGGAAAGGGACAGGAACAGAAGCTTTCTTT
TRBJ2-3 20 TRBD2 - TRBV5-1 CASSMDSGRPGKPRADTQYF TGCGCCAGCAGCATGGATAGCGGGAGGCCGGGGAAACCTCGCGCAGATACGCAGTATTTT
TRBJ2-5 14 TRBD2 - TRBV3-1 CASSQSGSRETQYF TGTGCCAGCAGCCAGAGCGGGAGTAGAGAGACCCAGTACTTC
TRBJ1-6 14 - few TRBV4-2 CASSQEGDTYSLHF TGTGCCAGCAGCCAAGAAGGGGACACCTATTCCCTCCACTTT
TRBJ2-3 15 TRBD2 - TRBV20-1 CSARDRGGAGDTQYF TGCAGTGCTAGAGATCGCGGGGGGGCGGGGGATACGCAGTATTTT
TRBJ2-7 12 - many TRBV2 CASSPQPYEQYF TGTGCCAGCAGCCCACAGCCCTACGAGCAGTACTTC
TRBJ2-7 18 TRBD2 - TRBV20-1 CSARQGLAAANLNYEQYF TGCAGTGCTAGGCAGGGACTAGCCGCTGCCAACTTGAATTACGAGCAGTACTTC
TRBJ2-2 15 TRBD1 - TRBV5-1 CASTRDRADTGELFF TGCGCCAGCACCAGAGACAGGGCGGACACCGGGGAGCTGTTTTTT
TRBJ2-3 13 - many TRBV7-2 CASSNLGGDTQYF TGTGCCAGCAGCAACTTAGGGGGGGATACGCAGTATTTT
TRBJ2-5 12 - many TRBV12-5 CASGLVRETQYF TGTGCTAGTGGTTTGGTACGGGAGACCCAGTACTTC
TRBJ2-3 16 - many TRBV12-3/TRBV12-4 CASSFRRRQVGDTQYF TGTGCCAGCAGTTTCAGGCGGCGGCAAGTGGGAGATACGCAGTATTTT
TRBJ2-7 14 - - TRBV19 CASSIPQGKYEQYF TGTGCCAGTAGTATTCCGCAGGGAAAGTACGAGCAGTACTTC
TRBJ2-3 13 - many TRBV24-1 CATSDPDRNEQYF TGTGCCACCAGTGACCCCGACAGGAATGAGCAGTATTTT
TRBJ1-2 15 TRBD1 - TRBV20-1 CSARSQGQGVDGYTF TGCAGTGCTAGATCACAGGGACAGGGGGTCGATGGCTACACCTTC
TRBJ2-3 14 TRBD2 many TRBV10-3 CAIRGGGGTDTQYF TGTGCCATCAGAGGCGGGGGTGGCACAGATACGCAGTATTTT
TRBJ2-3 13 TRBD2 many TRBV10-3 CAITGLASDTQYF TGTGCCATCACGGGACTAGCGTCAGATACGCAGTATTTT
TRBJ1-4 14 TRBD1 many TRBV5-1 CASSLGQPNEKLFF TGCGCCAGCAGCCTGGGACAGCCTAATGAAAAACTGTTTTTT
TRBJ1-5 15 - many TRBV5-1 CASSLVAGLNQPQHF TGCGCCAGCAGCTTGGTGGCAGGGCTGAATCAGCCCCAGCATTTT
TRBJ1-6 13 TRBD1 many TRBV6-5 CASRGQGNSPLHF TGTGCCAGCAGGGGACAGGGTAATTCACCCCTCCACTTT
TRBJ2-7 14 - few TRBV9 CASSVAGTWYEQYF TGTGCCAGCAGCGTGGCGGGAACATGGTACGAGCAGTACTTC
TRBJ2-1 16 TRBD2 - TRBV7-8 CASSRLSGRAGFEQFF TGTGCCAGCAGCCGGCTAAGCGGGAGGGCCGGGTTTGAGCAGTTCTTC
TRBJ1-3 14 - many TRBV29-1 CSVGTANSGNTIYF TGCAGCGTTGGGACAGCGAACTCTGGAAACACCATATATTTT
TRBJ2-1 16 TRBD2 few TRBV4-2 CASSQESGGRYNEQFF TGTGCCAGCAGCCAAGAGTCGGGAGGGCGTTACAATGAGCAGTTCTTC
TRBJ2-2 15 TRBD2 - TRBV19 CASSASGRLAGELFF TGTGCCAGCAGTGCCAGCGGGAGGCTTGCCGGGGAGCTGTTTTTT
TRBJ1-5 13 - many TRBV12-3/TRBV12-4 CASSLADNQPQHF TGTGCCAGCAGTTTGGCAGATAATCAGCCCCAGCATTTT
TRBJ2-4 15 - few TRBV10-2 CASSAGQLAKNIQYF TGCGCCAGCAGTGCGGGCCAACTAGCCAAAAACATTCAGTACTTC
TRBJ2-5 16 TRBD2 few TRBV10-2 CASSESRTSGSGTQYF TGCGCCAGCAGTGAGTCTCGGACTAGCGGGAGTGGGACCCAGTACTTC
TRBJ1-2 14 - few TRBV20-1 CSARDAGSDYGYTF TGCAGTGCTAGAGATGCGGGTTCTGACTATGGCTACACCTTC
TRBJ2-6 21 - - TRBV28 CASSLVARAATTLSGANVLSF TGTGCCAGCAGTTTAGTTGCAAGAGCAGCCACAACTCTCTCTGGGGCCAACGTCCTGAGTTTC
TRBJ2-5 15 TRBD1 - TRBV4-1 CASSLTGQGRETQYF TGCGCCAGCAGCCTCACGGGACAGGGGAGAGAGACCCAGTACTTC
TRBJ1-1 12 - many TRBV25-1 CASSESASEAFF TGTGCCAGCAGTGAATCAGCCTCTGAAGCTTTCTTT
TRBJ1-1 15 - many TRBV12-3/TRBV12-4 CASSFVQGANTEAFF TGTGCCAGCAGTTTCGTACAGGGAGCGAACACTGAAGCTTTCTTT